The 2 T cell receptor beta chains reported below all come from one sample, sequenced in a study of blood T cell repertoires in COVID-19. TCRdb keeps only in-frame clones here, not all; method: immunoSEQ multiplex PCR. This sample has 35,000 to 40,000 clones; over 75% occur once, and the top ten carry 12%. The sample was peripheral blood. Receptor source: a man in his 60s with active COVID-19.

The chain uses TRBV28 and TRBJ1-6, with 8 nucleotides matching TRBD1. The V gene's germline CDR1 is MDHEN and CDR2 SYDVKM. With 4 bases clipped from V and 9 bases from J, the junction kept 2 bases outside the gene matches. The CDR3 runs to 13 residues. DNA for the CDR3: TGTGCCAGCAGTTGGGACAGGTCTTCACCCCTCCACTTT. Amino acids: CASSWDRSSPLHF.

The gene calls are TRBV9 and TRBJ2-2; 9 bases match TRBD1. The CDR3 is made up of 17 amino acids. The V and J ends lost 3 bases and 2 bases, in that order; junction bases with no gene match: 8. Germline V gene sequence: CDR1 SGDLS, CDR2 YYNGEE. The CDR3 is CASSALGQGRNTGELFF. The CDR3 DNA is TGTGCCAGCAGCGCACTCGGACAGGGGAGAAACACCGGGGAGCTGTTTTTT. Full variable domain (rest looked up from reference TRBV9 and TRBJ2-2): DSGVTQTPKHLITATGQRVTLRCSPRSGDLSVYWYQQSLDQGLQFLIQYYNGEERAKGNILERFSAQQFPDLHSELNLSSLELGDSALYFCASSALGQGRNTGELFFGEGSRLTVL.